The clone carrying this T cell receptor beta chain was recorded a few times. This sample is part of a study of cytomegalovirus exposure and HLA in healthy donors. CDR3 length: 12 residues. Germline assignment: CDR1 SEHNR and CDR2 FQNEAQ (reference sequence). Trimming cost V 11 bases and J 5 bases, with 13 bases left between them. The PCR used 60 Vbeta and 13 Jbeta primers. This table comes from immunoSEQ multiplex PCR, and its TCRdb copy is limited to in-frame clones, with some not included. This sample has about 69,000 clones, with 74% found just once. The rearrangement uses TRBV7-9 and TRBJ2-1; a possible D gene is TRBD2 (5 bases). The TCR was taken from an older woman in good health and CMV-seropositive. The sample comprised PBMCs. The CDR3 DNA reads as TGTGCCTCCGGGATGGGCCACAATGAGCAGTTCTTC. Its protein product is CASGMGHNEQFF. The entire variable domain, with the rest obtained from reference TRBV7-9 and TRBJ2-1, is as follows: DTGVSQNPRHKITKRGQNVTFRCDPISEHNRLYWYRQTLGQGPEFLTYFQNEAQLEKSRLLSDRFSAERPKGSFSTLEIQRTEQGDSAMYLCASGMGHNEQFFGPGTRLTVL.